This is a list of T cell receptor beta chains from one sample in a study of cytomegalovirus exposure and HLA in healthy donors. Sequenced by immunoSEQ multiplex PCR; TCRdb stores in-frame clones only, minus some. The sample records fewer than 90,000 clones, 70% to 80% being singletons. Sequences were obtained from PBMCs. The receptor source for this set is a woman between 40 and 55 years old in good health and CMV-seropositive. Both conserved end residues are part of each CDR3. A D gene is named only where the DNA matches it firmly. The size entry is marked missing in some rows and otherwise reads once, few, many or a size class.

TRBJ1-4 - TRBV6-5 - CASSYSRLSNEKLFF TGTGCCAGCAGTTACTCGAGACTATCTAATGAAAAACTGTTTTTT
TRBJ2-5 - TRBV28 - CASSLGGGKETQYF TGTGCCAGCAGTTTAGGGGGGGGCAAAGAGACCCAGTACTTC
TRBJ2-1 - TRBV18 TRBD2 CASSTGLAGEDEQFF TGTGCCAGCTCGACGGGACTAGCGGGAGAGGATGAGCAGTTCTTC
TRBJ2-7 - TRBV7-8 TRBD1 CASSNPGQGRYEQYF TGTGCCAGCAGCAACCCGGGACAGGGGCGCTACGAGCAGTACTTC
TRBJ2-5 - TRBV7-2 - CASSSQETQYF TGTGCCAGCAGCTCTCAAGAGACCCAGTACTTC
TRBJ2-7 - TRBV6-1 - CASSEQEATYYEQYF TGTGCCAGCAGCGAACAGGAGGCGACCTACTACGAGCAGTACTTC
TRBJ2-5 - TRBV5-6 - CASSLAGTEETQYF TGTGCCAGCAGCTTGGCCGGAACAGAAGAGACCCAGTACTTC
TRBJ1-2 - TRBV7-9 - CASSRPPADINYGYTF TGTGCCAGCAGCCGCCCCCCGGCAGACATTAACTATGGCTACACCTTC
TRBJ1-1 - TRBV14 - CASRQVGHTEAFF TGTGCCAGCAGACAAGTGGGGCACACTGAAGCTTTCTTT
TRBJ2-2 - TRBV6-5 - CASSQGWNTGELFF TGTGCCAGCAGTCAGGGATGGAACACCGGGGAGCTGTTTTTT
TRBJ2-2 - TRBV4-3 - CASSQGLGIAGELFF TGCGCCAGCAGCCAAGGTCTCGGGATAGCCGGGGAGCTGTTTTTT
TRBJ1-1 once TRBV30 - CAWSVRGTEAFF TGTGCCTGGAGTGTAAGGGGTACTGAAGCTTTCTTT
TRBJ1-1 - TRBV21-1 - CASRDRGVNTEAFF TGTGCCAGCAGGGACAGGGGAGTGAACACTGAAGCTTTCTTT
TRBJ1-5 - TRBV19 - CASSIASVGGHQPQHF TGTGCCAGTAGTATAGCCTCTGTCGGCGGTCATCAGCCCCAGCATTTT
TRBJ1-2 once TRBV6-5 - CASSPPGNYGYTF TGTGCCAGCAGCCCCCCGGGAAACTATGGCTACACCTTC
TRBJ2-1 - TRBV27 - CASSRQGRGPYNEQFF TGTGCCAGCAGCCGACAGGGGCGGGGGCCATACAATGAGCAGTTCTTC
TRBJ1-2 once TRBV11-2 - CASSLNEGSSYGYTF TGTGCCAGCAGCTTAAATGAGGGATCCAGCTATGGCTACACCTTC
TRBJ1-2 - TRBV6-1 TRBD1 CASSPAGTGFYGYTF TGTGCCAGCAGCCCGGCCGGGACAGGATTTTATGGCTACACCTTC
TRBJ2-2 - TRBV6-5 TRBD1 CASSYPDRTGTGELFF TGTGCCAGCAGTTACCCGGACAGGACAGGGACCGGGGAGCTGTTTTTT
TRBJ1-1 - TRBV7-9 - CASTDSYNTEAFF TGTGCCAGCACCGACAGCTATAACACTGAAGCTTTCTTT
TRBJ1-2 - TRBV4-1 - CASSQDGQGLRGYTF TGCGCCAGCAGCCAAGATGGGCAGGGTCTAAGGGGCTACACCTTC
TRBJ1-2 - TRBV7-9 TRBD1 CASSLETGNYGYTF TGTGCCAGCAGCTTAGAGACAGGGAACTATGGCTACACCTTC
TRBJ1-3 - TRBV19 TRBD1 CASRTGVTGNTIYF TGTGCCAGCCGGACAGGGGTAACAGGAAACACCATATATTTT
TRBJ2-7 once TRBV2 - CASIGGSSYEQYF TGTGCCAGCATTGGGGGGAGCTCCTACGAGCAGTACTTC
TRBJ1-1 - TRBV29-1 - CSVTRDSNTEAFF TGCAGCGTTACCAGGGATTCTAACACTGAAGCTTTCTTT
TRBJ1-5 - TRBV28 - CASSRHEGLVLTQHF TGTGCCAGCAGTCGCCATGAGGGTTTGGTTTTGACCCAGCATTTT
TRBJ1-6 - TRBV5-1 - CASRTGSPNSPLHF TGCGCCAGCAGAACGGGTTCGCCTAATTCACCCCTCCACTTT
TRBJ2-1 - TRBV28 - CASSSQGRNEQFF TGTGCCAGCAGTTCCCAGGGGCGGAATGAGCAGTTCTTC
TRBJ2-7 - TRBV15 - CATRDWGGEQYF TGTGCCACCAGGGACTGGGGTGGCGAGCAGTACTTC
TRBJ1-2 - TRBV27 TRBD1 CASKAGGATPYGYTF TGTGCCAGCAAAGCAGGGGGCGCTACCCCATATGGCTACACCTTC